This entry lists 10 T cell receptor beta chains sequenced from one sample in a study of blood T cell repertoires in COVID-19. TCRdb keeps only in-frame clones here, not all; method: immunoSEQ multiplex PCR. The sample includes 350,000 or so clones, more than 70% seen only once; the top ten take under 5%. The specimen was peripheral blood. The receptors originated from a woman in her fifties or sixties with COVID-19, enrolled during active disease.

The J gene is TRBJ1-2, the V gene TRBV6-5; no definite D call. The germline CDR1 and CDR2 sequences are MNHEY and SVGAGI. V lost 5 bases and J lost 5, with 18 bases in between. CDR3 size: 15 residues. CDR3 loop: CASSRLPGIWYGYTF. CDR3 DNA: TGTGCCAGCAGTCGGCTCCCAGGTATTTGGTATGGCTACACCTTC.

In this sample, this clone turned up a few times. CDR3 in DNA: TGCAGTGCTGCGGACACTGAAGCTTTCTTT. It is translated as CSAADTEAFF. The rearrangement links TRBV20-1 to TRBJ1-1; unclear D gene. The CDR3 consists of 10 residues. V was pared by 5 bases and J by 3 bases, with 4 bases between. CDR1 is DFQATT and CDR2 is SNEGSKA in the germline V gene (reference sequence).

As concerns this clone: The germline gene is not matched at one end of the junction; a read error may be the cause. The chain combines TRBV7-7 with TRBJ1-5; possibly TRBD1 for D (5 bases). This CDR3 is 17 amino acids long. CDR1 SSHAT and CDR2 FNYEAQ come from the germline V gene (reference sequence). This chain's CDR3 is CASSPRRGRRTNQPQHF. CDR3 nucleotide sequence: TGTGCTAGCAGCCCAAGGAGGGGTCGGAGGACTAATCAGCCCCAGCATTTT.

This clone turned up a few times. This rearrangement joins TRBV6-5 to TRBJ2-1, with 7 bases fitting TRBD1. CDR3 length: 16 amino acids. Trimming took 2 bases from V and 0 from J; bases not matched to a gene: 4. The V gene's germline CDR1 is MNHEY and CDR2 SVGAGI. For the CDR3, the DNA is TGTGCCAGCAGTTACAGAGGGGGCAGCTCCTACAATGAGCAGTTCTTC. Protein product: CASSYRGGSSYNEQFF.

The V call is TRBV4-2, the J call TRBJ1-4; no reliable D call. Germline-derived CDR1 and CDR2 are LGHNA and YNFKEQ. The CDR3 covers 16 residues. Deletions cut 0 bases from V and 8 bases from J, with 16 bases between. CDR3 residues: CASSQESTVYREKLFF. The CDR3, as DNA: TGTGCCAGCAGCCAAGAGTCCACGGTTTACAGAGAAAAACTGTTTTTT.

The rearrangement links TRBV19 to TRBJ1-1; possible D gene TRBD1, 5 bases. The CDR3 is 11 residues long. Trimming took 9 bases from V and 10 from J, leaving 15 bases between them. The germline V gene encodes CDR1 LNHDA and CDR2 SQIVND (reference sequence). CDR3 loop: CASLSGGRAFF. CDR3 sequence (DNA): TGTGCCAGCCTGTCGGGGGGACGAGCTTTCTTT.

CDR3 bases: TGCGCCAGCAGCTTGGTGGTGGACAGTGAAGCTTTCTTT. Its translation is CASSLVVDSEAFF. This chain joins TRBV5-1 and TRBJ1-1; tentatively, D is TRBD1 (6 bases). V was shortened by 0 bases and J by 7 bases, with 10 bases between the two germline ends. Germline CDR1 is SGHRS and CDR2 is YFSETQ. This CDR3 region has 13 residues.

The V gene is TRBV18, the J gene TRBJ1-1, with no clear D. CDR3 size: 14 residues. The germline V gene encodes CDR1 KGHSH and CDR2 LQKENI. Trimming stripped 2 bases from V and 1 base from J, with 8 bases between. The CDR3 protein is CASSPTTTNTEAFF. The CDR3 bases are TGTGCCAGCTCACCAACGACTACGAACACTGAAGCTTTCTTT. The full variable domain, in which reference TRBV18 and TRBJ1-1 provide the parts outside the CDR3, is NAGVMQNPRHLVRRRGQEARLRCSPMKGHSHVYWYRQLPEEGLKFMVYLQKENIIDESGMPKERFSAEFPKEGPSILRIQQVVRGDSAAYFCASSPTTTNTEAFFGQGTRLTVV.

The CDR3 here is CASSLGQANYGYTF. The CDR3 coding sequence is TGTGCCAGCAGCCTTGGACAGGCTAACTATGGCTACACCTTC. The rearrangement uses TRBV13 and TRBJ1-2; TRBD1 agrees at 7 bases. V was clipped by 5 bases and J by 0 bases; unmatched bases: 3. The CDR3 has 14 residues. CDR1 is PRHDT, CDR2 FYEKMQ, per germline (reference sequence).

The chain uses TRBV4-1 and TRBJ1-6; possibly TRBD1 for D (5 bases). The germline V and J ends were trimmed by 1 base and 10 bases, with 14 bases remaining between them. The germline V gene encodes CDR1 MGHRA and CDR2 YSYEKL. CDR3 size: 15 residues. In DNA, the CDR3 is TGCGCCAGCAGCCAAGCGGGGGTATTGGCATCACCCCTCCACTTT. This translates into CASSQAGVLASPLHF.